This T cell receptor beta chain was sequenced during a study of shared clonotypes between healthy human individuals. General study points: Non-shared clonotypes showed lower generation probabilities than clonotypes common to all four donors.

Per sorted-subset replicate PCR, input was around 200 ng DNA, representing 30,000 to 35,000 T cell genomes. The method was immunoSEQ multiplex PCR; TCRdb's version includes in-frame clones alone and lacks a portion of them. The sample contains around 1 million clones, around three quarters of which appear only once. Comments on this clone: Antigen: not known.

The ends were cut back, 1 base at V and 0 bases at J, with 3 bases in the middle. Germline V gene sequence: CDR1 SGHAT, CDR2 FQNNGV. The length of the CDR3 is 13 residues. The material sequenced was memory CD4+ T cells sorted from blood. Subset specified: CD45RA-negative fraction. The sequence was collected from a man younger than 30 in good health. V and J are TRBV11-2 and TRBJ1-1; D is unclear. Written as DNA, the CDR3 is TGTGCCAGCAGCTTAGTGGTGAACACTGAAGCTTTCTTT. It yields the protein CASSLVVNTEAFF. Complete variable domain (other parts from reference TRBV11-2 and TRBJ1-1): EAGVAQSPRYKIIEKRQSVAFWCNPISGHATLYWYQQILGQGPKLLIQFQNNGVVDDSQLPKDRFSAERLKGVDSTLKIQPAKLEDSAVYLCASSLVVNTEAFFGQGTRLTVV.